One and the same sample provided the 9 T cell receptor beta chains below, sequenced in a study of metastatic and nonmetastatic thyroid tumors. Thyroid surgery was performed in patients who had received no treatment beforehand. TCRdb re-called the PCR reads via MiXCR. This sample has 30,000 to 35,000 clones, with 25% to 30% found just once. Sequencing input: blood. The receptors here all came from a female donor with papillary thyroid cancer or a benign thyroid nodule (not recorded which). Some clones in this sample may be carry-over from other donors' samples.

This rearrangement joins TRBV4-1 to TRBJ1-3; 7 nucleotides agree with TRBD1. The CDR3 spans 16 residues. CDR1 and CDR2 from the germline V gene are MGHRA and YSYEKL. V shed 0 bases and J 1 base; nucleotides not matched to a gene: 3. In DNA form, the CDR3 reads TGCGCCAGCAGCCAAGAGACAGGGATTTCTGGAAACACCATATATTTT. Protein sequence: CASSQETGISGNTIYF.

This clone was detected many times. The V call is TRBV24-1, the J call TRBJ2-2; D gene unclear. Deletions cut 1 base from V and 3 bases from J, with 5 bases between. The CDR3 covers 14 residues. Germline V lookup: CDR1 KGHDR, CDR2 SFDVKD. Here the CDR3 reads CATSDLGDTGELFF. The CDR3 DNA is TGTGCCACCAGTGATTTAGGCGACACCGGGGAGCTGTTTTTT.

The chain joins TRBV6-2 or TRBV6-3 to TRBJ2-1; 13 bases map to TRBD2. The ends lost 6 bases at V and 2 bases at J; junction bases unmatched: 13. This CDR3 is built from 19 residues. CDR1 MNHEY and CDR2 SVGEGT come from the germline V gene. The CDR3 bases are TGTGCCAGCAGACCAAGAACTAGCGGGAGGGCTCCTACCTACAATGAGCAGTTCTTC. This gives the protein CASRPRTSGRAPTYNEQFF.

The CDR3 loop is CASSVKGQAFTGELFF. For the CDR3, the DNA is TGTGCCAGCAGTGTCAAGGGACAGGCTTTCACCGGGGAGCTGTTTTTT. This chain links TRBV2 with TRBJ2-2; 8 positions agree with TRBD1. CDR1 SNHLY and CDR2 FYNNEI come from the germline V gene. This CDR3 region has 16 residues. The V gene end was trimmed by 4 bases and the J gene end by 4 bases; junction bases not matched to a gene: 8.

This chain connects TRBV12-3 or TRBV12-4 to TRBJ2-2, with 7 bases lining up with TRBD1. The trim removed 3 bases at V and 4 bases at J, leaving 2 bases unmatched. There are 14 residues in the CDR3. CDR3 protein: CASSLSGGTGELFF. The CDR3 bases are TGTGCCAGCAGTTTGTCAGGGGGCACCGGGGAGCTGTTTTTT.

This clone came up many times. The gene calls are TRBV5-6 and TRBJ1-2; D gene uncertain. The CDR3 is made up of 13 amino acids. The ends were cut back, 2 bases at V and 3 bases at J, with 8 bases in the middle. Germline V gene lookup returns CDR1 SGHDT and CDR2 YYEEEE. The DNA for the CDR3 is TGTGCCAGCAGCTTAATCGGGGACTATGGCTACACCTTC. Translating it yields CASSLIGDYGYTF.

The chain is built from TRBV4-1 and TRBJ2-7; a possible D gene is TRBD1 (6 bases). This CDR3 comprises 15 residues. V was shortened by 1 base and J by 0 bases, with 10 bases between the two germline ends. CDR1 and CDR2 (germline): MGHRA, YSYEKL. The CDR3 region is CASSQVGGFSYEQYF. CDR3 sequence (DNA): TGCGCCAGCAGCCAAGTAGGGGGATTCTCCTACGAGCAGTACTTC.

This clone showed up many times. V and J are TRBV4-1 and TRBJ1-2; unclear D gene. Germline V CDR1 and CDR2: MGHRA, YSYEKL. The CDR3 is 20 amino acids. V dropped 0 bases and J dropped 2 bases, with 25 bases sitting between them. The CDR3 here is CASSQEAGFAASRINYGYTF. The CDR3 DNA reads TGCGCCAGCAGCCAAGAGGCAGGCTTTGCTGCTTCACGGATCAACTATGGCTACACCTTC.

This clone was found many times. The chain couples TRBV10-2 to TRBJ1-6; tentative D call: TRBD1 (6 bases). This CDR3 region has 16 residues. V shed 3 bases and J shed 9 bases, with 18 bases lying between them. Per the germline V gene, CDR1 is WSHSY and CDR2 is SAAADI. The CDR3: CASSDPAGEVISPLHF. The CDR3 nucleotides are TGCGCCAGCAGTGATCCGGCAGGGGAGGTAATTTCACCCCTCCACTTT.